The 27 T cell receptor beta chains below all came from one sample that was sequenced in a study of CD8+ T cells in alopecia areata. Sample treatment: oral pan-JAK inhibitor, 5-10 mg twice daily. Reverse transcribed after extraction, RNA yielded cDNA as the sequencing template. Profiled with immunoSEQ multiplex PCR; TCRdb holds only in-frame clones, not every one. The sample lists 150,000 to 200,000 clones, 60% occurring once. The starting material was CD4+ T cells sorted from blood, obtained at week 24, from a patient treated with tofacitinib. These receptors came from a human donor with alopecia areata.

The genes are TRBV9 and TRBJ2-7; D not certain. V lost 0 bases, J lost 5 bases, and 12 bases lay in between. Per the germline V gene, CDR1 is SGDLS and CDR2 is YYNGEE. The CDR3 has 14 amino acids. Here the CDR3 DNA reads TGTGCCAGCAGCGTAGCTACGAGTTTAGACGAGCAGTACTTC. This codes for CASSVATSLDEQYF.

The chain carries TRBV29-1 and TRBJ2-2; 8 nucleotides line up with TRBD1. CDR3 length: 14 residues. V lost 7 bases and J lost 0; bases outside the gene matches: 4. The germline V gene has CDR1 SQVTM and CDR2 ANQGSEA. The DNA for the CDR3 is TGCAGCGCCATACAGGGGGCGAACACCGGGGAGCTGTTTTTT. Its translation is CSAIQGANTGELFF.

The chain couples TRBV4-2 to TRBJ2-6, with D hard to call. The CDR3 has 15 amino acids. With 0 bases removed from V and 4 bases from J, the gap between germline ends came to 7 bases. Germline-derived CDR1 and CDR2 are LGHNA and YNFKEQ. This chain's CDR3 is CASSQEGNGANVLTF. DNA of the CDR3: TGTGCCAGCAGCCAAGAGGGTAACGGGGCCAACGTCCTGACTTTC.

The CDR3 loop is CASSRIQGVYEQYF. CDR3 nucleotide sequence: TGTGCCAGCAGTCGAATACAGGGTGTCTACGAGCAGTACTTC. V is TRBV27 and J is TRBJ2-7; a weak D match, TRBD1 (6 bases). CDR3 length: 14 residues. V shed 5 bases and J shed 3 bases, with 14 bases lying between them. CDR1 MNHEY and CDR2 SMNVEV come from the germline V gene (reference sequence).

This sequence joins TRBV14 and TRBJ2-6, with D possibly being TRBD1 (5 bases). Trimming took off 1 base at V and 0 bases at J, with 16 bases between the two ends. Germline lookup yields CDR1 SGHDN and CDR2 FVKESK. There are 19 residues in the CDR3. Here the CDR3 reads CASSQGEQALLSGANVLTF. CDR3 bases: TGTGCCAGCAGCCAAGGAGAACAGGCTCTCCTCTCTGGGGCCAACGTCCTGACTTTC. Filled out from reference TRBV14 and TRBJ2-6, the complete variable domain reads EAGVTQFPSHSVIEKGQTVTLRCDPISGHDNLYWYRRVMGKEIKFLLHFVKESKQDESGMPNNRFLAERTGGTYSTLKVQPAELEDSGVYFCASSQGEQALLSGANVLTFGAGSRLTVL.

The sample holds one count of this clone. The CDR3 is CASSLQGVSNQPQHF. In nucleotides, the CDR3 is TGTGCCAGCAGCCTACAGGGTGTGAGCAATCAGCCCCAGCATTTT. The gene calls are TRBV2 and TRBJ1-5; tentatively, D is TRBD1 (6 bases). Germline V gene sequence: CDR1 SNHLY, CDR2 FYNNEI. V dropped 6 bases and J dropped 1 base, with 13 bases sitting between them. The CDR3 is 15 residues long.

This clone was counted a few times. The rearrangement links TRBV4-3 to TRBJ1-2; D is unclear. V dropped 0 bases and J dropped 4 bases, with 9 bases sitting between them. The CDR3 runs to 14 residues. CDR1 is LGHNA and CDR2 is YSLEER in the germline V gene. The CDR3 coding sequence is TGCGCCAGCAGCCAAGAAAAGCTTGGCTATGGCTACACCTTC. Encoded protein: CASSQEKLGYGYTF.

The gene calls are TRBV6-1 and TRBJ1-5; D gene ambiguous. The CDR3 is 14 residues long. The V end was cut by 4 bases, the J end by 0 bases, with 7 bases between. In germline, CDR1 is MNHNS, CDR2 SASEGT. CDR3 amino acids: CASSGGDSNQPQHF. The DNA for the CDR3 is TGTGCCAGCAGTGGAGGAGATAGCAATCAGCCCCAGCATTTT.

V usage is TRBV4-3 and J usage is TRBJ2-7, with 11 nucleotides matching TRBD2. With 3 bases clipped from V and 4 bases from J, the junction kept 11 bases outside the gene matches. CDR3 size: 17 residues. Germline V gene data show CDR1 as LGHNA and CDR2 as YSLEER. The CDR3 here is CASSQDHSGTSGYEQYF. The CDR3 region has the DNA TGCGCCAGCAGCCAGGATCACTCCGGGACTAGCGGATACGAGCAGTACTTC.

V usage is TRBV6-1 and J usage is TRBJ2-7; maybe TRBD2 (5 bases). CDR3 length: 12 residues. Germline lookup yields CDR1 MNHNS and CDR2 SASEGT. Trimming took 10 bases from V and 1 from J, leaving 11 bases between them. CDR3: CAISRGSYEQYF. The CDR3 region has the DNA TGTGCCATCTCCAGAGGGTCCTACGAGCAGTACTTC.

Only a few counts were recorded for this clone. The same CDR3 also results from other DNA sequences found in this sample. V and J are TRBV5-1 and TRBJ2-5; D might be TRBD1 or TRBD2, each matching 5 bases. The V end was cut by 2 bases, the J end by 2 bases, with 13 bases between. The CDR3 has 15 amino acids. Germline V gives CDR1 SGHRS, CDR2 YFSETQ. The CDR3 region is CASSFGGTGQETQYF. DNA for the CDR3: TGCGCCAGCAGCTTTGGGGGAACCGGGCAAGAGACCCAGTACTTC.

The J gene is TRBJ1-3, the V gene TRBV30; D not certain. Germline V gene data show CDR1 as GTSNPN and CDR2 as SVGIG (reference sequence). Trimming took 4 bases from V and 1 from J, leaving 5 bases between them. The CDR3 sequence is 12 residues long. The CDR3 DNA reads as TGTGCCTGGACTGTATCTGGAAACACCATATATTTT. Translated: CAWTVSGNTIYF.

The V and J genes are TRBV7-2 and TRBJ2-5, with D possibly being TRBD1 or TRBD2 (7 bases each). CDR3 length: 17 residues. The V end lost 4 bases, the J end lost 5 bases, and 23 bases lay between the germline ends. CDR1 is SGHTA and CDR2 is FQGNSA in the germline V gene. For the CDR3, the DNA is TGTGCCAGCAGCTCCCGGGCGGCTATTCAGGGGGGGGAGACCCAGTACTTC. This codes for CASSSRAAIQGGETQYF.

This sequence joins TRBV10-3 and TRBJ1-1; TRBD1 is a possible D gene (5 bases). The CDR3 length is 13 residues. Germline V gene data show CDR1 as ENHRY and CDR2 as SYGVKD. The ends were cut back, 9 bases at V and 3 bases at J, with 14 bases in the middle. Here the CDR3 DNA reads TGTGCCATAACGGGGGATTGGGACACTGAAGCTTTCTTT. It yields the protein CAITGDWDTEAFF.

This chain links TRBV4-3 with TRBJ2-1, with 9 bases identical to TRBD2. CDR3 length: 15 residues. Germline V gives CDR1 LGHNA, CDR2 YSLEER. V gave up 1 base and J gave up 6 bases; unmatched junction bases: 4. The CDR3 region has the DNA TGCGCCAGCAGCCAAGTCGCAGCGGGGGGCAATGAGCAGTTCTTC. It is translated as CASSQVAAGGNEQFF.

The rearrangement joins TRBV29-1 to TRBJ1-1, with D uncertain. Trimming pared 4 bases from V and 0 bases from J, leaving 12 bases between. The CDR3 contains 14 residues. The germline V gene has CDR1 SQVTM and CDR2 ANQGSEA. CDR3 residues: CSVGGTPMNTEAFF. CDR3 sequence (DNA): TGCAGCGTTGGAGGAACACCAATGAACACTGAAGCTTTCTTT.

The gene calls are TRBV4-3 and TRBJ2-3; D is possibly TRBD1 (5 bases). This CDR3 has 15 residues. Germline V lookup: CDR1 LGHNA, CDR2 YSLEER. Trimming removed 1 base from V and 2 bases from J, with 10 bases in between. Here the CDR3 reads CASSQGAGYTDTQYF. In DNA, the CDR3 is TGCGCCAGCAGCCAAGGCGCAGGGTACACAGATACGCAGTATTTT.

The V and J genes are TRBV15 and TRBJ2-7; D assignment may be TRBD1 or TRBD2 (5 bases each). Germline V gene data show CDR1 as LNHNV and CDR2 as YYDKDF (reference sequence). The CDR3 covers 17 residues. Trimming left V 1 base short and J 4 bases short, with 20 bases between. CDR3 in amino acids: CATSRATGTHRAYEQYF. In DNA, the CDR3 is TGTGCCACCAGCAGAGCGACCGGGACCCATAGGGCGTACGAGCAGTACTTC.

V usage is TRBV19 and J usage is TRBJ1-2, with 9 bases matching TRBD1. From germline, CDR1 is LNHDA and CDR2 SQIVND (reference sequence). The CDR3 consists of 15 residues. The V segment lost 5 bases and the J segment 3 bases; nucleotides outside the gene matches: 7. The CDR3 region is CASSFTGGEDYGYTF. DNA of the CDR3: TGTGCCAGTAGTTTTACAGGGGGCGAGGACTATGGCTACACCTTC.

This chain links TRBV5-1 with TRBJ2-2; D may be TRBD1 or TRBD2 (5 bases each). The CDR3 consists of 15 residues. Trimming stripped 4 bases from V and 7 bases from J, with 17 bases between. Germline V gene sequence: CDR1 SGHRS, CDR2 YFSETQ. CDR3: CASSVGTTVGGELFF. The CDR3 DNA reads as TGCGCCAGCAGCGTCGGGACGACCGTAGGCGGGGAGCTGTTTTTT.

The chain recombines TRBV30 with TRBJ1-5, with 7 bases lining up with TRBD1. CDR1 and CDR2 (germline): GTSNPN, SVGIG (reference sequence). V lost 4 bases and J lost 4; bases outside the gene matches: 4. The CDR3 contains 13 residues. The CDR3 nucleotides are TGTGCCTGGACCCCGACAGGGAATCAGCCCCAGCATTTT. Its translation: CAWTPTGNQPQHF.

The V and J genes are TRBV6-1 and TRBJ1-5; D ambiguous. Deletions cut 6 bases from V and 0 bases from J, with 6 bases between. The CDR3 has 13 residues. The germline V gene encodes CDR1 MNHNS and CDR2 SASEGT. The CDR3 DNA sequence: TGTGCCAGCAGACAGTATAGCAATCAGCCCCAGCATTTT. The encoded protein is CASRQYSNQPQHF.

There are a few counts of this clone. The rearrangement uses TRBV29-1 and TRBJ2-1, with 12 bases identical to TRBD2. The germline V gene has CDR1 SQVTM and CDR2 ANQGSEA. The CDR3 has 15 residues. Trimming at V came to 4 bases and at J to 7 bases, leaving 8 bases not matched to a gene. CDR3 region: CSVAGRLAGENEQFF. The CDR3 region has the DNA TGCAGCGTTGCCGGCAGACTAGCGGGGGAAAATGAGCAGTTCTTC.

This chain links TRBV5-1 with TRBJ2-1; no clear D gene. Looked up from germline, CDR1 is SGHRS and CDR2 is YFSETQ. The CDR3 extends over 13 amino acids. V was shortened by 0 bases and J by 9 bases, with 10 bases between the two germline ends. The CDR3 loop is CASSLDVDREQFF. DNA of the CDR3: TGCGCCAGCAGCTTGGACGTAGACCGTGAGCAGTTCTTC.

The chain is built from TRBV30 and TRBJ1-1, with TRBD1 matching over 12 bases. From germline, CDR1 is GTSNPN and CDR2 SVGIG (reference sequence). CDR3 size: 14 residues. With 3 bases clipped from V and 2 bases from J, the junction kept 1 base outside the gene matches. The CDR3 DNA is TGTGCCTGGAGGGGACAGGGGGCAAACACTGAAGCTTTCTTT. It specifies CAWRGQGANTEAFF.

The chain carries TRBV2 and TRBJ2-3; 12 nucleotides match TRBD2. The CDR3 loop spans 15 amino acids. V gave up 4 bases and J gave up 5 bases; unmatched junction bases: 4. Germline CDR1 and CDR2: SNHLY and FYNNEI. The DNA of the CDR3 is TGTGCCAGCAGTGCTCGGACTAGCGGGGTAGATACGCAGTATTTT. This codes for CASSARTSGVDTQYF.

The V and J genes are TRBV4-1 and TRBJ2-4; 9 bases fit TRBD2. Trimming at V came to 0 bases and at J to 9 bases, leaving 9 bases not matched to a gene. The CDR3 runs 16 residues. Germline V gene sequence: CDR1 MGHRA, CDR2 YSYEKL. The CDR3 DNA sequence: TGCGCCAGCAGCCAAGAATCAGCGGGGGGTGGTAGCATTCAGTACTTC. Translated, it gives CASSQESAGGGSIQYF.